These T cell receptor beta chains were read from a single sample in a study of shared clonotypes between healthy human individuals. Repertoires were generated with immunoSEQ multiplex PCR, while TCRdb's copy carries only in-frame clones and drops some. The data show 300,000 to 400,000 clones, around 67% seen once. What was sequenced was memory CD4+ T cells sorted from blood. These TCRs come from a man aged 25 to 45 in good health. The CDR3 runs from the conserved cysteine through the conserved F or W. D genes are given only for firm matches. Part of the rows lack a size; the others show once, few, many or a class for expanded clones.

v_call	j_call	cdr3_length	d_call	clone_size	cdr3_aa	cdr3_nt
TRBV9	TRBJ2-3	17	TRBD1	NA	CASSVVRGQGIADTQYF	TGTGCCAGCAGCGTAGTTAGGGGACAGGGAATTGCAGATACGCAGTATTTT
TRBV9	TRBJ2-2	15	TRBD2	once	CASSASGRNTGELFF	TGTGCCAGCAGCGCTAGCGGGAGGAACACCGGGGAGCTGTTTTTT
TRBV29-1	TRBJ2-7	16	NA	NA	CSTRLGAETDLGEQYF	TGCAGCACCCGGCTGGGGGCGGAGACAGACTTGGGGGAGCAGTACTTC
TRBV11-2	TRBJ2-3	12	NA	NA	CASSDKRDTQYF	TGTGCCAGCAGCGATAAAAGGGATACGCAGTATTTT
TRBV9	TRBJ2-3	16	TRBD2	few	CASSRAGEPRSDTQYF	TGTGCCAGCAGCAGGGCGGGAGAGCCCCGCTCAGATACGCAGTATTTT
TRBV29-1	TRBJ2-5	13	NA	NA	CSVTRTAQETQYF	TGCAGCGTTACCAGGACGGCGCAAGAGACCCAGTACTTC
TRBV7-2	TRBJ2-5	14	NA	NA	CASSLVLAGETQYF	TGTGCCAGCAGCTTAGTCCTAGCTGGGGAGACCCAGTACTTC
TRBV20-1	TRBJ1-1	11	NA	NA	CSAREDTEAFF	TGCAGTGCTAGGGAAGACACTGAAGCTTTCTTT
TRBV11-3	TRBJ2-5	13	NA	NA	CASSLGQFETQYF	TGTGCCAGCAGCCTTGGACAGTTTGAGACCCAGTACTTC
TRBV25-1	TRBJ2-3	15	NA	NA	CASLERTTLGDTQYF	TGTGCCAGTCTTGAACGTACTACTCTAGGAGATACGCAGTATTTT
TRBV18	TRBJ2-7	14	NA	few	CASSLLQESYEQYF	TGTGCCAGCTCACTGCTACAGGAGTCCTACGAGCAGTACTTC
TRBV5-1	TRBJ1-1	15	NA	NA	CASSFRGDPNTEAFF	TGCGCCAGCAGCTTCCGAGGGGATCCGAACACTGAAGCTTTCTTT
TRBV5-1	TRBJ2-7	12	NA	few	CASKLEFGEQYF	TGCGCCAGCAAACTTGAGTTCGGCGAGCAGTACTTC
TRBV9	TRBJ1-5	15	NA	NA	CASSVLGDSNQPQHF	TGTGCCAGCAGCGTATTAGGGGATAGCAATCAGCCCCAGCATTTT
TRBV5-5	TRBJ2-1	15	TRBD2	NA	CASRTTSGSINEQFF	TGTGCCAGCAGGACCACTAGCGGGAGTATCAATGAGCAGTTCTTC
TRBV19	TRBJ2-7	12	NA	NA	CASSSQAYEQYF	TGTGCCAGTAGTAGCCAGGCCTACGAGCAGTACTTC
TRBV5-5	TRBJ1-3	15	NA	NA	CASSPHVGSGNTIYF	TGTGCCAGCAGCCCCCATGTTGGTTCTGGAAACACCATATATTTT
TRBV6-1	TRBJ2-7	13	NA	few	CASSDSAPYEQYF	TGTGCCAGCAGTGATAGCGCTCCCTACGAGCAGTACTTC
TRBV2	TRBJ2-1	11	NA	NA	CASSPYNEQFF	TGTGCCAGTTCCCCGTACAATGAGCAGTTCTTC
TRBV14	TRBJ2-1	16	TRBD2	few	CASSSEAGGPLSGQFF	TGTGCCAGCAGCAGCGAGGCGGGAGGGCCCCTGTCGGGGCAGTTCTTC
TRBV2	TRBJ2-7	16	TRBD2	NA	CASKYARESSSYEQYF	TGTGCCAGCAAGTATGCGCGGGAGTCCTCCTCCTACGAGCAGTACTTC
TRBV6-1	TRBJ1-1	14	TRBD1	few	CASSATGWVTEAFF	TGTGCCAGCAGTGCGACAGGGTGGGTCACTGAAGCTTTCTTT
TRBV19	TRBJ1-1	15	TRBD1	NA	CASSRRTGLNTEAFF	TGTGCCAGTAGTCGACGGACAGGGTTGAACACTGAAGCTTTCTTT
TRBV19	TRBJ2-7	14	TRBD1	many	CASSSRQGANEQYF	TGTGCCAGTAGTAGCCGACAGGGGGCCAACGAGCAGTACTTC
TRBV19	TRBJ1-1	12	NA	NA	CASSKLNTEAFF	TGTGCCAGTAGTAAGCTGAACACTGAAGCTTTCTTT
TRBV5-4	TRBJ1-1	14	TRBD1	NA	CASSPTGRNTEAFF	TGTGCCAGCAGTCCGACAGGGCGCAACACTGAAGCTTTCTTT
TRBV19	TRBJ2-5	12	NA	NA	CASSLPRETQYF	TGTGCCAGTAGCCTACCTCGAGAGACCCAGTACTTC
TRBV2	TRBJ2-7	16	NA	NA	CASSDPGRSTSYEQYF	TGTGCCAGCAGTGACCCGGGGAGGTCGACCTCCTACGAGCAGTACTTC
TRBV5-1	TRBJ1-1	17	NA	few	CASSLYWAETMNTEAFF	TGCGCCAGCAGCTTGTACTGGGCGGAAACCATGAACACTGAAGCTTTCTTT
TRBV18	TRBJ2-1	15	TRBD2	NA	CASSPPSGRFDEQFF	TGTGCCAGCTCTCCACCTAGCGGGAGATTCGATGAGCAGTTCTTC
TRBV7-2	TRBJ1-3	14	NA	NA	CASSLSNSGNTIYF	TGTGCCAGCAGCCTGTCGAACTCTGGAAACACCATATATTTT
TRBV6-5	TRBJ1-3	14	NA	NA	CASSYSGHENTIYF	TGTGCCAGCAGTTACTCTGGACACGAAAACACCATATATTTT
TRBV11-2	TRBJ1-1	14	TRBD1	NA	CASSFQGAGTEAFF	TGTGCCAGCAGTTTCCAGGGGGCCGGCACTGAAGCTTTCTTT
TRBV7-8	TRBJ2-3	14	NA	NA	CASSSPTGADTQYF	TGTGCCAGCAGCTCACCGACAGGAGCAGATACGCAGTATTTT
TRBV2	TRBJ2-5	11	NA	NA	CASSFQETQYF	TGTGCCAGCTCTTTCCAAGAGACCCAGTACTTC
TRBV6-1	TRBJ2-4	14	NA	NA	CASSDRAGMGIQYF	TGTGCCAGCAGTGATAGGGCAGGCATGGGCATTCAGTACTTC
TRBV9	TRBJ2-3	14	NA	NA	CASSVDQGTDTQYF	TGTGCCAGCAGCGTAGACCAGGGCACAGATACGCAGTATTTT
TRBV10-1	TRBJ2-7	16	NA	few	CASSDPTVWASYEQYF	TGCGCCAGCAGTGATCCGACTGTATGGGCTTCCTACGAGCAGTACTTC
TRBV4-3	TRBJ2-3	14	NA	NA	CASSQWGIRDTQYF	TGCGCCAGCAGCCAATGGGGGATTAGAGATACGCAGTATTTT
TRBV5-4	TRBJ1-4	13	NA	NA	CASSLSLDEKLFF	TGTGCCAGCAGCTTGAGCCTCGATGAAAAACTGTTTTTT
TRBV28	TRBJ2-2	13	NA	NA	CASSLSLGLELFF	TGTGCCAGCAGTTTGTCATTGGGGTTAGAGCTGTTTTTT
TRBV28	TRBJ2-5	15	TRBD1	NA	CASSFGDRVQETQYF	TGTGCCAGCAGTTTCGGGGACAGGGTTCAAGAGACCCAGTACTTC
TRBV5-1	TRBJ2-1	23	TRBD1	NA	CASSLTGQVDPLVMGHSYNEQFF	TGCGCCAGCAGCTTGACGGGACAGGTCGATCCACTGGTAATGGGGCACTCCTACAATGAGCAGTTCTTC
TRBV5-6	TRBJ2-3	11	NA	NA	CASSAEDTQYF	TGTGCCAGCAGTGCAGAAGATACGCAGTATTTT
TRBV7-6	TRBJ1-2	15	TRBD1	once	CASSSNYGGDRGYTF	TGTGCCAGCAGCTCCAACTATGGCGGGGACAGGGGCTACACCTTC